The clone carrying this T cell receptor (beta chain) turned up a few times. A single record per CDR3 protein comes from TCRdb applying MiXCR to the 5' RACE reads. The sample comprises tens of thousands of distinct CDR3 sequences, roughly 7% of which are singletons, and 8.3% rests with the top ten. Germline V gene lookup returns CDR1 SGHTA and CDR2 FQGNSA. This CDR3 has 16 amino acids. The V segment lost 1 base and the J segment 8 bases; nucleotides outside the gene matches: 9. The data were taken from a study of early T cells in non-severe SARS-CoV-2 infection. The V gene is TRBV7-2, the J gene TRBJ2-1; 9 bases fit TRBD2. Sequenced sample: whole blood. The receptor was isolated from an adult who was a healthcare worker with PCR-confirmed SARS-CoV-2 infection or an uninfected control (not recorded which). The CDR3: CASSLVGGGAGDEQFF. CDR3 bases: TGTGCCAGCAGCTTAGTAGGCGGGGGGGCCGGAGATGAGCAGTTCTTC.